This T cell receptor (beta chain) was captured in a study of T-cell reconstitution after alpha-beta-depleted transplantation in children. During its preparation, the TCRbeta library received unique molecular identifiers. TCRdb reprocessed the PCR reads via MiXCR and lists one record per CDR3 protein. The sample yields fewer than 200,000 distinct CDR3 sequences, about 6.3% seen once. With 1 base removed from V and 1 base from J, the gap between germline ends came to 12 bases. Looked up from germline, CDR1 is KGHDR and CDR2 is SFDVKD. This CDR3 has 17 amino acids. Source: PBMCs from the stem cell graft donor, taken from the stem cell graft. The receptor was derived from a human donor who donated a stem cell graft to a child with Wiskott-Aldrich syndrome. The rearrangement uses TRBV24-1 and TRBJ2-2; D is uncertain. The CDR3 loop reads CATSDFSGTQNTGELFF. CDR3 nucleotides: TGTGCCACCAGTGATTTCTCGGGCACCCAGAACACCGGGGAGCTGTTTTTT.